One sample yielded the 16 T cell receptor beta chains listed below, sequenced in a study of blood T cell repertoires in COVID-19. The assay was immunoSEQ multiplex PCR, and TCRdb's table has in-frame clones only and misses some. The data hold tens of thousands of clones, with 65% to 90% observed a single time. What was sequenced was peripheral blood. The receptors shown here come from a woman aged 55-69 years with acute or convalescent COVID-19.

The chain is built from TRBV5-1 and TRBJ2-3; possibly TRBD1 for D (5 bases). Looked up from germline, CDR1 is SGHRS and CDR2 is YFSETQ. There are 15 residues in the CDR3. The V end lost 0 bases, the J end lost 3 bases, and 11 bases lay between the germline ends. This CDR3 reads CASSLAGPKTDTQYF. Written as DNA, the CDR3 is TGCGCCAGCAGCTTGGCAGGGCCTAAAACAGATACGCAGTATTTT.

The chain couples TRBV7-2 to TRBJ2-5; 11 bases map to TRBD1. V was clipped by 1 base and J by 1 base; unmatched bases: 2. The CDR3 is 16 amino acids. Germline loops: CDR1 SGHTA, CDR2 FQGNSA. This chain's CDR3 is CASSLEGTGGQETQYF. The DNA for the CDR3 is TGTGCCAGCAGCTTAGAAGGGACAGGGGGCCAAGAGACCCAGTACTTC.

The chain is built from TRBV7-2 and TRBJ2-1; TRBD1 agrees at 7 bases. This CDR3 is 13 amino acids long. Germline trimming cut 2 bases from V and 13 bases from J; bases unmatched to any gene: 8. From germline, CDR1 is SGHTA and CDR2 FQGNSA. CDR3 residues: CASSLQKTGRQFF. In DNA form, the CDR3 reads TGTGCCAGCAGCTTACAAAAGACAGGGCGACAGTTCTTC.

The gene calls are TRBV19 and TRBJ1-2; 8 positions agree with TRBD1. The CDR3 spans 14 residues. The V segment lost 3 bases and the J segment 7 bases; nucleotides outside the gene matches: 7. CDR1 and CDR2 (germline): LNHDA, SQIVND (reference sequence). Here the CDR3 reads CASSIQDRVRGYTF. For the CDR3, the DNA is TGTGCCAGTAGTATCCAGGACAGGGTTCGTGGCTACACCTTC.

This chain uses TRBV9 with TRBJ2-2, with TRBD2 identical over 9 bases. This CDR3 spans 18 amino acids. Germline V gives CDR1 SGDLS, CDR2 YYNGEE. V lost 1 base to trimming and J lost 3 bases; unmatched junction nucleotides: 10. The chain's CDR3 is CASSVYPIAGVDTGELFF. CDR3 nucleotide sequence: TGTGCCAGCAGCGTATACCCCATAGCGGGAGTGGACACCGGGGAGCTGTTTTTT. Variable domain in full (rest from reference TRBV9 and TRBJ2-2): DSGVTQTPKHLITATGQRVTLRCSPRSGDLSVYWYQQSLDQGLQFLIQYYNGEERAKGNILERFSAQQFPDLHSELNLSSLELGDSALYFCASSVYPIAGVDTGELFFGEGSRLTVL.

J is TRBJ1-5 and V is TRBV2, with 7 bases that match TRBD1. CDR3 length: 14 amino acids. The V gene's germline CDR1 is SNHLY and CDR2 FYNNEI. With V trimmed by 4 bases and J by 5 bases, 5 bases remained unmatched. Here the CDR3 DNA reads TGTGCCAGCAGTGTAGGCGACAGGGATCAGCCCCAGCATTTT. Translating it yields CASSVGDRDQPQHF.

The chain is built from TRBV6-5 and TRBJ2-7, with D tentatively TRBD1 (6 bases). V was trimmed by 0 bases and J by 5 bases, leaving 17 bases between them. The CDR3 length is 16 residues. CDR1 and CDR2 from the germline V gene are MNHEY and SVGAGI. The CDR3 spells CASSYSKFRGPHEQYF. CDR3 bases: TGTGCCAGCAGTTACTCGAAGTTCAGGGGCCCCCACGAGCAGTACTTC.

CDR3 in DNA: TGTGCCAGCAGAAGACAGGGGCAGACCCAGTACTTC. Protein product: CASRRQGQTQYF. The chain recombines TRBV2 with TRBJ2-5; 8 positions agree with TRBD1. The trim removed 6 bases at V and 6 bases at J, leaving 3 bases unmatched. The CDR3 loop spans 12 amino acids. The germline gives CDR1 SNHLY, CDR2 FYNNEI.

This clone was recorded a few times. V usage is TRBV7-9 and J usage is TRBJ2-5; a weak D match, TRBD2 (6 bases). The CDR3 is 16 amino acids. Between the trimmed V and J ends, which lost 5 bases and 5 bases, there was a span of 21 bases. The germline gives CDR1 SEHNR, CDR2 FQNEAQ (reference sequence). The CDR3 protein is CASSLTATSRTETQYF. CDR3 nucleotides: TGTGCCAGCAGCCTCACCGCAACTAGCCGAACGGAGACCCAGTACTTC.

CDR3 coding DNA: TGCGCCAGCAGCTTCCCAGCAGGGCGCAATGAGCAGTTCTTC. Translation gives CASSFPAGRNEQFF. The chain has TRBV4-1 and TRBJ2-1; possible D gene TRBD1, 5 bases. The CDR3 is 14 residues long. Trimming shortened V by 5 bases and J by 6 bases, and 14 bases separated the two germline ends. From germline, CDR1 is MGHRA and CDR2 YSYEKL.

This clone was seen once. The chain uses TRBV19 and TRBJ2-1, with 7 nucleotides matching TRBD2. The CDR3 has 15 residues. Germline CDR1 and CDR2: LNHDA and SQIVND (reference sequence). Losses at the gene ends were 3 bases for V and 2 bases for J; bases not matched to a gene: 4. The CDR3 DNA follows: TGTGCCAGTAGTATCCAGAGCGGGACCTACAATGAGCAGTTCTTC. It codes for CASSIQSGTYNEQFF.

The J gene is TRBJ2-7, the V gene TRBV29-1; the match to TRBD2 covers 12 bases. Germline V gene lookup returns CDR1 SQVTM and CDR2 ANQGSEA. V lost 4 bases to trimming and J lost 6 bases; unmatched junction nucleotides: 4. The CDR3 has 13 amino acids. CDR3 DNA sequence: TGCAGCGTTGGGACTAGCGGGACCGGCGAGCAGTACTTC. Amino acid sequence: CSVGTSGTGEQYF.

A single count supports this clone. The genes are TRBV6-5 and TRBJ1-6; no definite D call. Germline V gene lookup returns CDR1 MNHEY and CDR2 SVGAGI. V was cut by 7 bases and J by 8 bases, with 15 bases left in between. This CDR3 is built from 14 residues. CDR3 nucleotides: TGTGCCAGCAAACTGGGCTTAGTAGATTCACCCCTCCACTTT. It translates to CASKLGLVDSPLHF.

This chain connects TRBV2 to TRBJ2-4; 9 nucleotides align to TRBD1. This CDR3 region has 15 residues. Germline V lookup: CDR1 SNHLY, CDR2 FYNNEI. Trimming at V came to 4 bases and at J to 7 bases, leaving 8 bases not matched to a gene. The DNA of the CDR3 is TGTGCCAGCAGTGCAGAGGGACAGGGAAGGAACATTCAGTACTTC. Translated: CASSAEGQGRNIQYF.

The chain uses TRBV6-4 and TRBJ2-7; TRBD2 is a possible D gene (5 bases). This CDR3 is built from 14 residues. Trimming pared 4 bases from V and 1 base from J, leaving 11 bases between. CDR1 MRHNA and CDR2 SNTAGT come from the germline V gene. The CDR3 here is CASSGSSISYEQYF. As DNA, the CDR3 is TGTGCCAGCAGTGGTTCTAGCATATCCTACGAGCAGTACTTC.

The chain has TRBV20-1 and TRBJ2-5; D is ambiguous. Germline V gives CDR1 DFQATT, CDR2 SNEGSKA (reference sequence). This CDR3 has 11 residues. V was clipped by 6 bases and J by 5 bases, with 10 bases between them. CDR3 region: CSAPHPETQYF. CDR3 DNA sequence: TGCAGTGCCCCACACCCGGAGACCCAGTACTTC.